This T cell receptor beta chain was sequenced during a study of PD-L1 blockade in urothelial cancer. Study background: When patients started atezolizumab around 2014, it was given at 1,200 mg intravenously every 3 weeks. A median blood sample held about 140,000 T cells and under 85,000 unique TCRs.

Trimming shortened V by 0 bases and J by 9 bases, and 14 bases separated the two germline ends. This CDR3 is built from 14 residues. Germline values: CDR1 LGHNA, CDR2 YSLEER. Findings and limits, study-wide: Below-median pretreatment blood TCR clonality was a predictor of better survival.

Sequenced by immunoSEQ multiplex PCR; TCRdb stores in-frame clones only, minus some. Of fewer than 45,000 clones listed, around 80% are singletons. Points on this clone: The target antigen is unknown.

This sample comprised PBMCs, obtained around atezolizumab (anti-PD-L1) treatment. The sequence was collected from a man between 65 and 80 years old with urothelial cancer. This chain joins TRBV4-3 and TRBJ1-2; maybe TRBD1 (5 bases). CDR3 protein: CASSQDQGLRRYTF. CDR3 sequence (DNA): TGCGCCAGCAGCCAAGATCAGGGCCTTAGGCGCTACACCTTC.